The 31 T cell receptor beta chains reported below all come from one sample, sequenced in a study of T-cell reconstitution after alpha-beta-depleted transplantation in children listed by TCRdb under 2016. The library was obtained by PCR. The sample was run on an Illumina HiSeq 2500. TCR libraries were prepared with molecular barcoding, using unique molecular identifiers to normalize TCRbeta repertoire quantification. TCRdb reworked the public reads: Q25 trimming with fastp, MiXCR clone assembly, productive beta chains retained. CDR3 protein sequences are deduplicated, and each keeps its most common genes and DNA. The sample contains about 500,000 distinct CDR3 sequences, less than 35% of them found a single time. Less than 2.5% of the sample is in the top ten clones. Sequencing used PBMCs from the stem cell graft donor, obtained from the stem cell graft. The receptors stem from a human donor who donated a stem cell graft to a child with aplastic anemia.

The CDR3 DNA follows: TGTGCCAGCAGCTTGGTGGCCACGGTGAACACTGAAGCTTTCTTT. Translation gives CASSLVATVNTEAFF. The J gene is TRBJ1-1, the V gene TRBV5-6; no clear D gene. Germline assignment: CDR1 SGHDT and CDR2 YYEEEE. V dropped 0 bases and J dropped 0 bases, with 9 bases sitting between them. The length of the CDR3 is 15 residues.

The rearrangement links TRBV4-3 to TRBJ1-5; TRBD1 might be the D (5 bases). V was pared by 0 bases and J by 6 bases, with 15 bases between. CDR3 length: 16 amino acids. From germline, CDR1 is LGHNA and CDR2 YSLEER. The CDR3 loop reads CASSQDRQGEGQPQHF. The CDR3 nucleotides are TGCGCCAGCAGCCAAGATCGGCAGGGTGAGGGTCAGCCCCAGCATTTT.

This clonotype was recorded a few times. The chain combines TRBV6-5 with TRBJ1-1, with unresolved D. V shed 0 bases and J shed 0 bases, with 8 bases lying between them. Per the germline V gene, CDR1 is MNHEY and CDR2 is SVGAGI. The CDR3 extends over 15 amino acids. The CDR3 reads CASSYSRNLNTEAFF. CDR3 in DNA: TGTGCCAGCAGTTACTCGAGGAACCTGAACACTGAAGCTTTCTTT.

The gene calls are TRBV18 and TRBJ1-4, with TRBD1 identical over 8 bases. The germline gives CDR1 KGHSH, CDR2 LQKENI. Germline trimming cut 1 base from V and 6 bases from J; bases unmatched to any gene: 10. This CDR3 spans 17 amino acids. The CDR3 region has the DNA TGTGCCAGCTCACCACGCCTCTCCGGGACAGGACATGAAAAACTGTTTTTT. It codes for CASSPRLSGTGHEKLFF.

V gene TRBV27 combines with J gene TRBJ2-5; the match to TRBD2 covers 12 bases. Trimming cost V 6 bases and J 1 base; bases outside gene matches: 6. CDR1 is MNHEY and CDR2 is SMNVEV in the germline V gene (reference sequence). The CDR3 has 16 amino acids. The CDR3 DNA sequence: TGTGCCAGCAGGAGACTAGCGGGAGTGATCCAAGAGACCCAGTACTTC. Protein product: CASRRLAGVIQETQYF.

This clonotype was counted only a few times. CDR3 region: CASTMGLRNQPQHF. The CDR3 bases are TGTGCCAGCACCATGGGGCTTCGCAATCAGCCCCAGCATTTT. The chain recombines TRBV12-3 or TRBV12-4 with TRBJ1-5, with D perhaps matching TRBD1 (5 bases). Trimming stripped 7 bases from V and 2 bases from J, with 12 bases between. The CDR3 totals 14 residues.

This rearrangement joins TRBV5-1 to TRBJ2-5, with 10 bases lining up with TRBD2. V was clipped by 0 bases and J by 4 bases; unmatched bases: 9. The V gene's germline CDR1 is SGHRS and CDR2 YFSETQ. CDR3 length: 17 residues. The CDR3 sequence is CASSLGSGRAGLETQYF. CDR3 bases: TGCGCCAGCAGCTTGGGGAGCGGGAGGGCCGGATTAGAGACCCAGTACTTC.

A few counts support this clonotype. The V gene is TRBV5-1, the J gene TRBJ2-1; D is undetermined. Trimming shortened V by 4 bases and J by 6 bases, and 8 bases separated the two germline ends. Looked up from germline, CDR1 is SGHRS and CDR2 is YFSETQ. This CDR3 has 12 residues. Here the CDR3 DNA reads TGCGCCAGCAGCACACGCCCCAATGAGCAGTTCTTC. Translating it yields CASSTRPNEQFF.

The chain is built from TRBV12-3 or TRBV12-4 and TRBJ1-2; 8 bases agree with TRBD1. The J segment lost 6 bases and the V segment lost 5 bases, leaving 11 bases of the junction unmatched. This CDR3 region has 15 residues. The CDR3 loop reads CASSTQTGANHGYTF. CDR3 DNA: TGTGCCAGCAGTACGCAGACAGGGGCCAACCATGGCTACACCTTC.

Only a few counts were recorded for this clonotype. The CDR3 sequence is CAWSVTRTSGRQETQYF. CDR3 DNA sequence: TGTGCCTGGAGTGTAACCAGGACTAGCGGTCGGCAAGAGACCCAGTACTTC. V and J are TRBV30 and TRBJ2-5; 10 bases agree with TRBD2. This CDR3 is 17 amino acids long. Unmatched junction bases numbered 9, after V lost 0 bases and J lost 2 bases. Germline CDR1 and CDR2: GTSNPN and SVGIG (reference sequence).

This clonotype was found many times. The chain is built from TRBV12-3 or TRBV12-4 and TRBJ1-2; a possible D gene is TRBD1 (5 bases). V lost 5 bases, J lost 2 bases, and 18 bases lay in between. The CDR3 contains 16 residues. The CDR3 here is CASSVGGPRANYGYTF. In nucleotides, the CDR3 is TGTGCCAGCAGTGTGGGAGGCCCCAGGGCAAACTATGGCTACACCTTC.

The V and J genes are TRBV18 and TRBJ1-5; TRBD1 matches at 8 bases. The germline V gene has CDR1 KGHSH and CDR2 LQKENI. This CDR3 spans 14 amino acids. With V trimmed by 6 bases and J by 4 bases, 5 bases remained unmatched. CDR3 bases: TGTGCCAGCTCGCGACAGGGGACGAATCAGCCCCAGCATTTT. Translating it yields CASSRQGTNQPQHF.

The V and J genes are TRBV7-2 and TRBJ2-5; either TRBD1 or TRBD2 may supply D (5 bases each). The CDR3 totals 12 residues. From germline, CDR1 is SGHTA and CDR2 FQGNSA. V was cut by 5 bases and J by 10 bases, with 14 bases left in between. The CDR3 reads CASSLVGTSQYF. CDR3 nucleotide sequence: TGTGCCAGCAGCCTCGTGGGGACCAGCCAGTACTTC.

The genes are TRBV12-5 and TRBJ1-5; 7 nucleotides match TRBD1. Per germline, CDR1 LGHNT and CDR2 FRNRAP. The CDR3 is made up of 15 amino acids. V shed 2 bases and J 6 bases; nucleotides not matched to a gene: 7. Here the CDR3 DNA reads TGTGCTAGTGGTTTGACAAAGGGGGCAGGTCAGCCCCAGCATTTT. Translating it yields CASGLTKGAGQPQHF.

V and J are TRBV27 and TRBJ2-7; unclear D gene. Germline-derived CDR1 and CDR2 are MNHEY and SMNVEV (reference sequence). The length of the CDR3 is 15 residues. V lost 6 bases and J lost 6, with 21 bases in between. CDR3 in amino acids: CASSLVDRRVSEQYF. The DNA for the CDR3 is TGTGCCAGCAGCCTGGTCGACCGAAGGGTCTCCGAGCAGTACTTC.

V and J are TRBV7-2 and TRBJ2-4; perhaps D is TRBD1 or TRBD2 (5 bases each). Trimming removed 6 bases from V and 11 bases from J, with 14 bases in between. Germline V lookup: CDR1 SGHTA, CDR2 FQGNSA. CDR3 size: 12 residues. As DNA, the CDR3 is TGTGCCAGCAGTCACGGGGCAATTCTTCAGTACTTC. As protein: CASSHGAILQYF.

This clonotype was recorded a few times. The chain joins TRBV20-1 to TRBJ2-2, with TRBD2 identical over 7 bases. The germline V gene has CDR1 DFQATT and CDR2 SNEGSKA (reference sequence). This CDR3 region has 17 residues. The junction had 11 bases not matched to a gene; V was cut back by 0 bases and J by 4 bases. The CDR3 reads CSARDLRLADGTGELFF. CDR3 sequence (DNA): TGCAGTGCTAGAGATCTCAGGCTAGCGGATGGCACCGGGGAGCTGTTTTTT.

This sequence joins TRBV20-1 and TRBJ2-3; D unclear. The CDR3 totals 14 residues. Germline V lookup: CDR1 DFQATT, CDR2 SNEGSKA (reference sequence). Trimming pared 0 bases from V and 1 base from J, leaving 8 bases between. Written as DNA, the CDR3 is TGCAGTGCTAGAGAAGGGCCCGGCACAGATACGCAGTATTTT. Translating it yields CSAREGPGTDTQYF.

The chain is built from TRBV5-6 and TRBJ1-1, with 9 positions matching TRBD1. The length of the CDR3 is 17 residues. The V segment lost 1 base and the J segment 0 bases; nucleotides outside the gene matches: 7. CDR1 is SGHDT, CDR2 YYEEEE, per germline. The CDR3 nucleotides read TGTGCCAGCAGCTTGTATGGGACAGGGAGCATGAACACTGAAGCTTTCTTT. This sequence encodes CASSLYGTGSMNTEAFF.

In its sample, this clonotype was seen once. The chain recombines TRBV12-3 or TRBV12-4 with TRBJ2-3; no firm D call. V was trimmed by 7 bases and J by 6 bases, leaving 11 bases between them. This CDR3 is 12 amino acids long. CDR3 nucleotides: TGTGCCAGCACCCATCGCTTGGATACGCAGTATTTT. This encodes CASTHRLDTQYF.

V gene TRBV9 combines with J gene TRBJ2-5; 13 nucleotides match TRBD2. Germline V gene lookup returns CDR1 SGDLS and CDR2 YYNGEE. V lost 0 bases, J lost 5 bases, and 13 bases stayed unmatched. The CDR3 is 19 residues long. The CDR3 spells CASSVGELAGGTVWETQYF. CDR3 DNA: TGTGCCAGCAGCGTAGGGGAACTAGCGGGAGGGACGGTTTGGGAGACCCAGTACTTC.

The V and J genes are TRBV11-2 and TRBJ2-7; D may correspond to TRBD1 or TRBD2 (5 bases each). V lost 8 bases and J lost 0, with 17 bases in between. Per the germline V gene, CDR1 is SGHAT and CDR2 is FQNNGV. The CDR3 has 15 residues. The CDR3: CASGIGTMGSYEQYV. Written as DNA, the CDR3 is TGTGCCAGCGGAATAGGGACGATGGGCTCCTACGAGCAGTACGTC.

This clonotype was counted between two and nine times. The chain links TRBV29-1 to TRBJ1-1; D gene unclear. There are 14 residues in the CDR3. Germline CDR1 and CDR2: SQVTM and ANQGSEA. Trimming took off 4 bases at V and 6 bases at J, with 18 bases between the two ends. This CDR3 reads CSVGGLREAAEAFF. CDR3 coding DNA: TGCAGCGTTGGAGGGTTACGGGAGGCCGCTGAAGCTTTCTTT.

This clonotype appeared a few times. The V gene is TRBV20-1, the J gene TRBJ2-1; possibly TRBD2 for D (6 bases). This CDR3 has 14 residues. From germline, CDR1 is DFQATT and CDR2 SNEGSKA (reference sequence). Between the trimmed V and J ends, which lost 3 bases and 8 bases, there was a span of 17 bases. CDR3 residues: CSASLASVTHEQFF. For the CDR3, the DNA is TGCAGTGCTAGTCTGGCTAGCGTCACCCATGAGCAGTTCTTC.

This chain links TRBV5-4 with TRBJ1-6, with 7 bases fitting TRBD1. Germline V gene sequence: CDR1 SGHNT, CDR2 YYREEE (reference sequence). The CDR3 totals 15 residues. The ends lost 6 bases at V and 4 bases at J; junction bases unmatched: 7. DNA of the CDR3: TGTGCCAGCAAAAACCAGGGACAGTATAATTCACCCCTCCACTTT. As protein: CASKNQGQYNSPLHF.

This clonotype was counted at least ten times. V and J are TRBV25-1 and TRBJ2-7; D uncertain. With 5 bases removed from V and 4 bases from J, the gap between germline ends came to 9 bases. This CDR3 has 12 amino acids. The germline CDR1 and CDR2 sequences are MGHDK and SYGVNS. This chain's CDR3 is CASSSDGYEQYV. CDR3 coding DNA: TGTGCCAGCAGTTCGGACGGGTACGAGCAGTACGTC.

The rearrangement joins TRBV20-1 to TRBJ2-5; 8 bases are shared with TRBD1. Trimming removed 3 bases from V and 4 bases from J; junction bases left unmatched: 10. This CDR3 region has 15 residues. Germline CDR1 reads DFQATT; CDR2 reads SNEGSKA (reference sequence). The CDR3 sequence: CSARSHRGIGETQYF. CDR3 nucleotide sequence: TGCAGTGCTAGGAGTCACAGGGGGATAGGAGAGACCCAGTACTTC.

CDR3 residues: CASSFQQGLGEQYV. In DNA, the CDR3 is TGTGCCAGCAGTTTCCAACAGGGTCTGGGAGAGCAGTACGTC. This sequence joins TRBV27 and TRBJ2-7, with a tentative D call TRBD1 (6 bases). CDR1 and CDR2 (germline): MNHEY, SMNVEV (reference sequence). Trimming took off 3 bases at V and 7 bases at J, with 16 bases between the two ends. This CDR3 is built from 14 residues.

This clonotype showed up just a few times. The rearrangement joins TRBV12-3 or TRBV12-4 to TRBJ1-1; D may be TRBD1 (5 bases). Trimming removed 1 base from V and 3 bases from J, with 6 bases in between. The CDR3 runs to 13 residues. CDR3 sequence reads: CASSLGGDTEAFF. In DNA form, the CDR3 reads TGTGCCAGCAGTTTAGGGGGCGACACTGAAGCTTTCTTT.

In this sample, this clonotype turned up a few times. The V call is TRBV5-1, the J call TRBJ2-5; D assignment may be TRBD1 or TRBD2 (7 bases each). This CDR3 contains 16 residues. The germline V gene has CDR1 SGHRS and CDR2 YFSETQ. V was cut by 0 bases and J by 3 bases, with 15 bases left in between. CDR3 in DNA: TGCGCCAGCAGCTTGGAGGCGGCAGGGGGGGAAGAGACCCAGTACTTC. It specifies CASSLEAAGGEETQYF. The complete variable domain, with remaining parts taken from reference TRBV5-1 and TRBJ2-5, reads KAGVTQTPRYLIKTRGQQVTLSCSPISGHRSVSWYQQTPGQGLQFLFEYFSETQRNKGNFPGRFSGRQFSNSRSEMNVSTLELGDSALYLCASSLEAAGGEETQYFGPGTRLLVL.

The chain employs TRBV5-1 and TRBJ2-1; D perhaps matches TRBD1 (6 bases). V was pared by 1 base and J by 0 bases, with 17 bases between. The CDR3 contains 18 residues. Germline lookup yields CDR1 SGHRS and CDR2 YFSETQ. The CDR3, as DNA: TGCGCCAGCAGCTTGTTAACAGGGTACGAGAGCTCCTACAATGAGCAGTTCTTC. This codes for CASSLLTGYESSYNEQFF.